This T cell receptor (beta chain) originates from a study of cytomegalovirus exposure and HLA in healthy donors. General study results and limits: Cytomegalovirus association was listed for approximately 150 TCR beta chains.

This clone was seen once. What it binds is unknown. Researchers ran the PCR with 60 Vbeta and 13 Jbeta primers. Profiling relied on immunoSEQ multiplex PCR, and the TCRdb table lists in-frame clones only, not all of them. The top ten clones hold 1% to 1.5% of a sample with about 140,000 clones, around 72% of them seen once. Material: PBMCs. This sequence was found in a woman in her forties in good health and CMV-seronegative.

The CDR3 region has the DNA TGTGCCAGCAGCAGTCAGGGGGGTCAGACCACAGATACGCAGTATTTT. It encodes CASSSQGGQTTDTQYF. The chain uses TRBV7-2 and TRBJ2-3, with a possible D match to TRBD1 (7 bases). Germline V gene lookup returns CDR1 SGHTA and CDR2 FQGNSA. The CDR3 is made up of 16 amino acids. Deletions cut 5 bases from V and 2 bases from J, with 17 bases between.